Below, 2 T cell receptor beta chains from the same sample are listed, as sequenced in a study of T cells expressing NK-cell markers. TCRdb reprocessed the 5' RACE reads; each CDR3 protein has one entry and no DNA is given. The sample table includes roughly 430,000 distinct CDR3 sequences. Material: blood T cells: a sorted CD56 or NKG2C T cell subset, CD4+ or CD8+ T cells, or bulk PBMC T cells (not recorded which). Receptors were obtained from a woman between 18 and 70 years old in good health.

This rearrangement joins TRBV29-1 to TRBJ2-1; the D call from TCRdb, TRBD2, cannot be confirmed without DNA. The CDR3 length is 12 residues. From germline, CDR1 is SQVTM and CDR2 ANQGSEA. CDR3 loop: CSAGGPGGEQFF.

V is TRBV5-4 and J is TRBJ2-7; checking the TCRdb D call of TRBD1 is not possible without DNA. Germline CDR1 reads SGHNT; CDR2 reads YYREEE (reference sequence). This CDR3 comprises 13 residues. CDR3 residues: CASSSGQYYEQYF. Together with reference TRBV5-4 and TRBJ2-7, the CDR3 gives the full variable domain: ETGVTQSPTHLIKTRGQQVTLRCSSQSGHNTVSWYQQALGQGPQFIFQYYREEENGRGNFPPRFSGLQFPNYSSELNVNALELDDSALYLCASSSGQYYEQYFGPGTRLTVT.